These 5 T cell receptor beta chains were all obtained from the same sample, sequenced in a study of T cell clonality in common variable immunodeficiency. Clones were read by immunoSEQ multiplex PCR, and TCRdb kept only the in-frame ones, dropping some. The data list roughly 48,000 clones, none observed once; 3.4% falls to the top ten. Sequenced input: peripheral blood mononuclear cells. These receptors came from a person aged 18 to 69 in good health.

This clone was counted at least ten times. Sequencing ends 3 residues short of the CDR3 end; the germline J gene provides the rest. This chain joins TRBV11-3 and TRBJ2-1; 8 positions agree with TRBD2. Germline CDR1 and CDR2: SGHNT and YENEEA. The CDR3 spans 15 residues. The V gene end was trimmed by 6 bases and the J gene end by 5 bases; junction bases not matched to a gene: 9. The sequenced CDR3 bases are TGTGCCAGCAGTCCTGCCGCGGGAGGACACAATGAG. Translating gives CASSPAAGGHNE. The entire CDR3 protein reads CASSPAAGGHNEQFF.

The CDR3 sequence is CSAKTSSGVRGKTQYF. The covered CDR3 bases are TGCAGTGCTAAAACCTCCAGTGGAGTTAGGGGGAAGACC. The J gene is TRBJ2-5, the V gene TRBV20-1; D is possibly TRBD1 (6 bases). Sequencing ends 3 residues short of the CDR3 end; the germline J gene provides the rest. The V gene's germline CDR1 is DFQATT and CDR2 SNEGSKA (reference sequence). V lost 4 bases and J lost 6, with 24 bases in between. The CDR3 runs 16 residues.

This clone was recorded many times. This CDR3 reads CASRFSVTDTQYF. The CDR3 bases that were read are TGTGCCAGCAGGTTTAGTGTGACAGATACG. The chain recombines TRBV7-8 with TRBJ2-3; D not certain. The read terminates 3 residues ahead of where the CDR3 ends, so the germline J gene completes it. This CDR3 has 13 residues. Trimming took 6 bases from V and 3 from J, leaving 10 bases between them. CDR1 is SGHVS, CDR2 FQNEAQ, per germline.

This clone occurred a few times. The CDR3 goes on 3 residues after the read ends, and that part is filled in from the germline J gene. The J gene is TRBJ2-5, the V gene TRBV7-8; TRBD2 is a possible D gene (6 bases). Germline V gene sequence: CDR1 SGHVS, CDR2 FQNEAQ. CDR3 length: 15 amino acids. This CDR3 is CASSSGLPSTDTQYF. The sequenced CDR3 bases are TGTGCCAGCAGCTCGGGACTCCCCAGCACAGATACC.

This clone was observed many times. The CDR3 end falls 3 residues outside the read, so it is completed with the germline J gene. This chain joins TRBV20-1 and TRBJ2-3; TRBD1 agrees at 7 bases. Germline CDR1 is DFQATT and CDR2 is SNEGSKA (reference sequence). The CDR3 loop spans 14 amino acids. This CDR3 reads CSAFTGVPPWTQYF. The CDR3 DNA, read in part, is TGCAGTGCCTTTACAGGGGTCCCTCCTTGGACG.